The 32 T cell receptor beta chains listed next were all sequenced from one sample in a study of T-cell reconstitution after alpha-beta-depleted transplantation in children. As it was prepared, the TCRbeta library received unique molecular identifiers. In TCRdb, the PCR reads were re-called with MiXCR into one record per CDR3 protein. The data contain about 590,000 distinct CDR3 sequences, approximately 12% of them singletons. The material was PBMCs, mostly from graft donor cells, obtained 360 days after TCRalphabeta/CD19-depleted stem cell transplant. The receptors come from a male patient aged 10-17 years who had a stem cell transplant for acute myeloid leukemia, so the T cells may come from the graft donor.

This clonotype was observed many times. The chain employs TRBV7-9 and TRBJ2-1, with 11 bases lining up with TRBD2. The J segment lost 4 bases and the V segment lost 5 bases, leaving 7 bases of the junction unmatched. CDR3 length: 16 residues. Germline assignment: CDR1 SEHNR and CDR2 FQNEAQ (reference sequence). This CDR3 is CASSNLAGGRYNEQFF. CDR3 coding DNA: TGTGCCAGCAGCAATCTAGCGGGAGGCCGGTACAATGAGCAGTTCTTC.

The rearrangement joins TRBV5-1 to TRBJ2-1; D possibly corresponds to TRBD1 (6 bases). Trimming took off 5 bases at V and 5 bases at J, with 11 bases between the two ends. Germline CDR1 SGHRS, CDR2 YFSETQ. The CDR3 runs to 13 residues. CDR3 DNA: TGCGCCAGCAGACAGGGACGAGACAATGAGCAGTTCTTC. Protein: CASRQGRDNEQFF.

This rearrangement joins TRBV9 to TRBJ1-1, with 7 bases lining up with TRBD1. CDR1 and CDR2 from the germline V gene are SGDLS and YYNGEE. This CDR3 is 16 amino acids long. V trimming: 4 bases; J trimming: 4 bases; junction bases outside the gene matches: 13. CDR3 sequence reads: CASSSLGGGGITEAFF. As DNA, the CDR3 is TGTGCCAGCAGCTCACTCGGAGGAGGGGGCATCACTGAAGCTTTCTTT.

V gene TRBV23-1 combines with J gene TRBJ2-4, with D possibly being TRBD2 (5 bases). TRBV23-1 is classed as an ORF, of uncertain function. The V and J ends lost 9 bases and 4 bases respectively, with 22 bases between them. The CDR3 runs 16 residues. CDR3 amino acids: CASQAFSLAYKNIQYF. CDR3 sequence (DNA): TGCGCCAGTCAAGCCTTCAGTTTAGCGTATAAAAACATTCAGTACTTC.

This clonotype was seen ten or more times. The chain carries TRBV29-1 and TRBJ2-1; 14 nucleotides agree with TRBD2. The germline CDR1 and CDR2 sequences are SQVTM and ANQGSEA. This CDR3 is built from 18 residues. V trimming: 4 bases; J trimming: 0 bases; junction bases outside the gene matches: 8. CDR3 DNA sequence: TGCAGCGTTGTGGGACTAGCGGGAGTGCAGGTCTCCTACAATGAGCAGTTCTTC. Amino acids: CSVVGLAGVQVSYNEQFF.

This clonotype showed up many times. Germline is not matched at one junction end, which may reflect a read error. The chain recombines TRBV5-1 with TRBJ2-3; no definite D call. The CDR3 has 13 amino acids. The germline CDR1 and CDR2 sequences are SGHRS and YFSETQ. The CDR3 DNA reads TGTGCCAGCAGCCCCACTAGCACAGATACGCAGTATTTT. Its protein is CASSPTSTDTQYF.

In nucleotides, the CDR3 is TGCGCCAGCCGTATAGCGGGTGGCAATGAGCAGTTCTTC. Its protein product is CASRIAGGNEQFF. The genes are TRBV5-1 and TRBJ2-1; 7 bases are a match to TRBD2. With V trimmed by 7 bases and J by 6 bases, 7 bases remained unmatched. The CDR3 contains 13 residues. Germline lookup yields CDR1 SGHRS and CDR2 YFSETQ.

The chain carries TRBV3-1 and TRBJ1-5, with 7 bases matching TRBD1. Germline lookup yields CDR1 LGHDT and CDR2 YNNKEL (reference sequence). The CDR3 has 14 residues. The ends lost 4 bases at V and 5 bases at J; junction bases unmatched: 5. The CDR3 protein is CASSLGQADQPQHF. The CDR3 DNA reads as TGTGCCAGCAGCCTAGGACAGGCTGATCAGCCCCAGCATTTT.

In this sample, this clonotype turned up many times. The chain recombines TRBV29-1 with TRBJ1-2, with 7 nucleotides matching TRBD1. The V gene end was trimmed by 0 bases and the J gene end by 0 bases; junction bases not matched to a gene: 13. The CDR3 loop spans 18 amino acids. Germline CDR1 and CDR2: SQVTM and ANQGSEA. The CDR3 DNA follows: TGCAGCGTTGAAGATTCCCGGTGGACAGGACTTACTAACTATGGCTACACCTTC. Translation gives CSVEDSRWTGLTNYGYTF.

This chain uses TRBV7-2 with TRBJ2-7; D is perhaps TRBD1 (5 bases). Germline V gene data show CDR1 as SGHTA and CDR2 as FQGNSA. Trimming left V 1 base short and J 5 bases short, with 9 bases between. The CDR3 is 13 residues long. The CDR3 spells CASSLGLGDEQYF. CDR3 DNA sequence: TGTGCCAGCAGCTTAGGTCTAGGGGACGAGCAGTACTTC.

In its sample, this clonotype was seen a few times. The rearrangement uses TRBV24-1 and TRBJ2-7, with D hard to call. Per the germline V gene, CDR1 is KGHDR and CDR2 is SFDVKD. The CDR3 extends over 11 amino acids. The germline V and J ends were trimmed by 9 bases and 4 bases, with 9 bases remaining between them. CDR3 protein: CATPRPYEQYF. As DNA, the CDR3 is TGTGCCACCCCGAGACCTTACGAGCAGTACTTC.

The genes are TRBV6-5 and TRBJ1-4, with 7 bases aligning to TRBD1. J was trimmed by 6 bases and V by 0 bases; bases with no gene match: 4. The CDR3 has 15 amino acids. Germline V gene data show CDR1 as MNHEY and CDR2 as SVGAGI. This CDR3 is CASSYSETGHEKLFF. CDR3 nucleotides: TGTGCCAGCAGTTACTCGGAGACAGGGCATGAAAAACTGTTTTTT.

This clonotype has only a few counts. The rearrangement links TRBV20-1 to TRBJ2-5; the match to TRBD2 covers 8 bases. V gave up 5 bases and J gave up 5 bases; unmatched junction bases: 7. Germline CDR1 DFQATT, CDR2 SNEGSKA (reference sequence). This CDR3 is 13 amino acids long. This chain's CDR3 is CSAGSTSAETQYF. The CDR3 DNA reads as TGCAGTGCTGGGTCGACTAGCGCCGAGACCCAGTACTTC.

CDR3 DNA sequence: TGCGCCAGCAGCCCCCTCACAGGCTCTGGAAACACCATATATTTT. Translation gives CASSPLTGSGNTIYF. The V and J genes are TRBV5-1 and TRBJ1-3; tentative D call: TRBD1 (5 bases). Between the trimmed V and J ends, which lost 4 bases and 0 bases, there was a span of 11 bases. This CDR3 has 15 amino acids. Germline V lookup: CDR1 SGHRS, CDR2 YFSETQ.

The V and J genes are TRBV20-1 and TRBJ2-7, with TRBD2 matching 10 bases. Unmatched junction bases numbered 3, after V lost 4 bases and J lost 3 bases. The germline V gene has CDR1 DFQATT and CDR2 SNEGSKA (reference sequence). The CDR3 sequence is 13 residues long. The CDR3 spells CSAIAGGRYEQYF. Written as DNA, the CDR3 is TGCAGTGCTATAGCGGGAGGACGCTACGAGCAGTACTTC.

The chain uses TRBV4-2 and TRBJ2-1; TRBD2 matches at 12 bases. The CDR3 is 16 residues long. The V gene's germline CDR1 is LGHNA and CDR2 YNFKEQ. V shed 2 bases and J 6 bases; nucleotides not matched to a gene: 5. The CDR3 here is CASSQLVGLAGNEQFF. DNA of the CDR3: TGTGCCAGCAGCCAATTGGTGGGACTAGCGGGCAATGAGCAGTTCTTC.

In this sample, this clonotype turned up a few times. The rearrangement links TRBV7-2 to TRBJ2-2, with TRBD1 matching over 9 bases. The CDR3 covers 17 residues. The V and J ends lost 5 bases and 4 bases, in that order; junction bases with no gene match: 11. Looked up from germline, CDR1 is SGHTA and CDR2 is FQGNSA. CDR3 region: CASSPRGQGGGTGELFF. The CDR3, as DNA: TGTGCCAGCAGCCCCAGGGGACAGGGCGGAGGCACCGGGGAGCTGTTTTTT. Supplemented by reference TRBV7-2 and TRBJ2-2, the full variable domain reads GAGVSQSPSNKVTEKGKDVELRCDPISGHTALYWYRQSLGQGLEFLIYFQGNSAPDKSGLPSDRFSAERTGGSVSTLTIQRTQQEDSAVYLCASSPRGQGGGTGELFFGEGSRLTVL.

This clonotype was detected a few times. V and J are TRBV2 and TRBJ2-1, with D unresolved. Trimming cost V 5 bases and J 7 bases, with 15 bases left between them. The CDR3 totals 14 residues. Germline CDR1 is SNHLY and CDR2 is FYNNEI. The CDR3 region is CASSLTPLGNEQFF. The DNA of the CDR3 is TGTGCCAGCAGTCTGACTCCCCTGGGGAATGAGCAGTTCTTC.

In its sample, this clonotype was seen many times. V usage is TRBV29-1 and J usage is TRBJ2-1; TRBD2 matches 7 bases. This CDR3 spans 12 amino acids. Germline assignment: CDR1 SQVTM and CDR2 ANQGSEA. Losses at the gene ends were 1 base for V and 7 bases for J; bases not matched to a gene: 1. In DNA, the CDR3 is TGCAGCGTTGAAGGACTAGCAAATGAGCAGTTCTTC. Residues: CSVEGLANEQFF.

A word on this clonotype: A read error may explain this, as a much larger clone is one base away. This chain joins TRBV25-1 and TRBJ2-5; TRBD1 aligns across 7 bases. Germline CDR1 and CDR2: MGHDK and SYGVNS. The CDR3 is made up of 13 amino acids. In DNA form, the CDR3 reads TGTGCCAGCAATGAACGCAGGGGGGAGACCCAGTACTTC. This sequence encodes CASNERRGETQYF.

The rearrangement uses TRBV29-1 and TRBJ2-1, with D possibly matching TRBD1 (7 bases). Germline lookup yields CDR1 SQVTM and CDR2 ANQGSEA. The V and J ends lost 7 bases and 2 bases respectively, with 12 bases between them. The CDR3 extends over 13 amino acids. The CDR3 DNA reads TGCAGCGGCGGGACAGTGCCCTACAATGAGCAGTTCTTC. It is translated as CSGGTVPYNEQFF.

This clonotype came up a few times. V and J are TRBV6-5 and TRBJ2-2; D perhaps matches TRBD1 (6 bases). Germline V CDR1 and CDR2: MNHEY, SVGAGI. V shed 3 bases and J shed 6 bases, with 8 bases lying between them. The CDR3 length is 13 residues. The CDR3 loop is CASSYTGPGELFF. CDR3 nucleotide sequence: TGTGCCAGCAGTTATACAGGGCCCGGGGAGCTGTTTTTT.

This clonotype was picked up one time. The CDR3 loop is CASSYERGSNQPQHF. The CDR3 region has the DNA TGTGCCAGCAGTTACGAGCGGGGGAGCAATCAGCCCCAGCATTTT. The chain carries TRBV6-5 and TRBJ1-5; possibly TRBD1 for D (5 bases). Germline V gene data show CDR1 as MNHEY and CDR2 as SVGAGI. V dropped 2 bases and J dropped 1 base, with 9 bases sitting between them. This CDR3 has 15 amino acids.

This clonotype has ten or more counts. The chain is built from TRBV5-6 and TRBJ2-2; TRBD1 matches 10 bases. Per the germline V gene, CDR1 is SGHDT and CDR2 is YYEEEE. The V gene end was trimmed by 3 bases and the J gene end by 6 bases; junction bases not matched to a gene: 5. The CDR3 consists of 15 residues. CDR3 DNA sequence: TGTGCCAGCAGCTCCGGGACAGGGGTCCCCGGGGAGCTGTTTTTT. This codes for CASSSGTGVPGELFF.

This clonotype occurred many times. The rearrangement links TRBV28 to TRBJ2-7; D possibly matches TRBD1 or TRBD2 (5 bases each). Trimming stripped 5 bases from V and 1 base from J, with 21 bases between. This CDR3 spans 17 amino acids. Germline V gives CDR1 MDHEN, CDR2 SYDVKM. The CDR3 sequence: CASSIRGVRDESYEQYF. The CDR3 nucleotides read TGTGCCAGCAGTATCAGAGGAGTCCGGGACGAGTCCTACGAGCAGTACTTC.

The rearrangement links TRBV29-1 to TRBJ1-5; tentative D call: TRBD1 (5 bases). V was clipped by 6 bases and J by 6 bases, with 15 bases between them. CDR1 is SQVTM and CDR2 is ANQGSEA in the germline V gene. The CDR3 covers 13 residues. CDR3: CSVARSRAQPQHF. The CDR3 region has the DNA TGCAGCGTGGCGCGGAGCAGGGCTCAGCCCCAGCATTTT.

The sample holds a few counts of this clonotype. The rearrangement joins TRBV7-2 to TRBJ2-5; no clear D. The length of the CDR3 is 15 residues. The germline CDR1 and CDR2 sequences are SGHTA and FQGNSA. V was pared by 1 base and J by 5 bases, with 14 bases between. CDR3 sequence reads: CASSLGDTEGETQYF. The CDR3 DNA sequence: TGTGCCAGCAGCTTAGGAGACACCGAAGGGGAGACCCAGTACTTC.

This clonotype was detected many times. The chain employs TRBV12-3 or TRBV12-4 and TRBJ2-1; no clear D gene. With 7 bases removed from V and 4 bases from J, the gap between germline ends came to 14 bases. The CDR3 totals 14 residues. CDR3 amino acids: CASTLEVPYNEQFF. The CDR3 DNA reads as TGTGCCAGCACTCTAGAGGTACCGTACAATGAGCAGTTCTTC.

This clonotype has only a few counts. V and J are TRBV14 and TRBJ2-3; TRBD2 matches 11 bases. The CDR3 contains 17 residues. V lost 2 bases, J lost 2 bases, and 6 bases stayed unmatched. CDR1 is SGHDN, CDR2 FVKESK, per germline. As DNA, the CDR3 is TGTGCCAGCAGCCAACTTGGGACTAGCGGACCCACAGATACGCAGTATTTT. The encoded protein is CASSQLGTSGPTDTQYF.

The chain uses TRBV7-8 and TRBJ2-7; 7 bases match TRBD2. The CDR3 runs to 16 residues. Trimming cost V 2 bases and J 2 bases; bases outside gene matches: 9. Germline V gives CDR1 SGHVS, CDR2 FQNEAQ. CDR3 residues: CASSLLGPAGTYEQYF. CDR3 coding DNA: TGTGCCAGCAGCTTACTCGGCCCAGCGGGAACCTACGAGCAGTACTTC. Supplemented by reference TRBV7-8 and TRBJ2-7, the full variable domain reads GAGVSQSPRYKVAKRGQDVALRCDPISGHVSLFWYQQALGQGPEFLTYFQNEAQLDKSGLPSDRFFAERPEGSVSTLKIQRTQQEDSAVYLCASSLLGPAGTYEQYFGPGTRLTVT.

This clonotype was detected only a few times. V gene TRBV25-1 combines with J gene TRBJ2-3; possible D gene TRBD2, 7 bases. The CDR3 consists of 13 residues. Germline CDR1 and CDR2: MGHDK and SYGVNS. V was cut by 5 bases and J by 9 bases, with 15 bases left in between. As DNA, the CDR3 is TGTGCCAGCAGTCAGCTAGGGGGGGTGACGCAGTATTTT. Translated, it gives CASSQLGGVTQYF.

This clonotype occurred many times. The chain links TRBV29-1 to TRBJ2-2; a weak D match, TRBD2 (5 bases). The CDR3 has 16 amino acids. Trimming pared 6 bases from V and 7 bases from J, leaving 24 bases between. CDR1 is SQVTM and CDR2 is ANQGSEA in the germline V gene. For the CDR3, the DNA is TGCAGCGTCCTCCCGAGGGAGAATCCTCGGGGCGGGGAGCTGTTTTTT. Protein sequence: CSVLPRENPRGGELFF.